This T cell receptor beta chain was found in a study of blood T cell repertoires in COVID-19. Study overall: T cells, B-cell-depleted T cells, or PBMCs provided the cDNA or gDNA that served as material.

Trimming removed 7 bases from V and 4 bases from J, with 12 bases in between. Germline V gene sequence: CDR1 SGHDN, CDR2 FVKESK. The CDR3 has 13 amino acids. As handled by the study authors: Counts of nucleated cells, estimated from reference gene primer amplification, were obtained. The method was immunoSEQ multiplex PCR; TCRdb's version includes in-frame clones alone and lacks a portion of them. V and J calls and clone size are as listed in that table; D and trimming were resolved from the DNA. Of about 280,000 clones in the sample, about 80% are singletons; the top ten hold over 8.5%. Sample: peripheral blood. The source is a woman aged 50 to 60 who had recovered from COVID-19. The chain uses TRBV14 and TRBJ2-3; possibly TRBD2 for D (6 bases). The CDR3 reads CASTARLADTQYF. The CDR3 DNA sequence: TGTGCCAGCACCGCAAGACTAGCAGATACGCAGTATTTT.